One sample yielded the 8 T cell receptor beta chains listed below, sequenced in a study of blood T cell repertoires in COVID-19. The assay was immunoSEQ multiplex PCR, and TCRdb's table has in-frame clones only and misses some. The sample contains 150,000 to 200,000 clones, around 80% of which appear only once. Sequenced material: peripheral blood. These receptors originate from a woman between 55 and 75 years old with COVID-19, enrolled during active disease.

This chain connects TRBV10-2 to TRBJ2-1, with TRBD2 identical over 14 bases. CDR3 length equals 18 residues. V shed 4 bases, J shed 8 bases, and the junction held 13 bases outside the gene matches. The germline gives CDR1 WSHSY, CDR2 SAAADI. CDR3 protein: CASSGPGLAGVLGDEQFF. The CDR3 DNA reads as TGCGCCAGCAGTGGACCGGGACTAGCGGGAGTACTTGGGGATGAGCAGTTCTTC.

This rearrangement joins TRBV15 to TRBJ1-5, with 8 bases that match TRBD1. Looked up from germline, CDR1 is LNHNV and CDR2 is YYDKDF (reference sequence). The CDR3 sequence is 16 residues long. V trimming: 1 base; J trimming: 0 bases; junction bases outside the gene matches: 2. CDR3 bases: TGTGCCACCAGCAGAGGACAGGGGTTTAGCAATCAGCCCCAGCATTTT. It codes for CATSRGQGFSNQPQHF.

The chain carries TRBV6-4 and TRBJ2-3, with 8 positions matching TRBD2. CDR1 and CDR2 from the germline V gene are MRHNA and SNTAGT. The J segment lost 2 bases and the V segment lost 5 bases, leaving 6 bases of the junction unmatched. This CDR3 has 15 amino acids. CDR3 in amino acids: CASSPGLAPTDTQYF. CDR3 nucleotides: TGTGCCAGCAGTCCCGGACTAGCCCCCACAGATACGCAGTATTTT.

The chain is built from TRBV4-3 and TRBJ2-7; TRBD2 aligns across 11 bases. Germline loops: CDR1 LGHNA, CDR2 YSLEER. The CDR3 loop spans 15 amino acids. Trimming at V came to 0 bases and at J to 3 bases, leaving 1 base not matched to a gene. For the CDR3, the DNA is TGCGCCAGCAGCCAAGAAACTAGCGGGAGCTACGAGCAGTACTTC. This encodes CASSQETSGSYEQYF.

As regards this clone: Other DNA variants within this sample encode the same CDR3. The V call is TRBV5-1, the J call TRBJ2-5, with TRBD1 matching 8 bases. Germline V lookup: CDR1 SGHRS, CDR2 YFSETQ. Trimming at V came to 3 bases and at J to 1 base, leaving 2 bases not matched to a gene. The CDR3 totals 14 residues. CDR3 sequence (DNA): TGCGCCAGCAGCTCAACAGGGGGCCAAGAGACCCAGTACTTC. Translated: CASSSTGGQETQYF.

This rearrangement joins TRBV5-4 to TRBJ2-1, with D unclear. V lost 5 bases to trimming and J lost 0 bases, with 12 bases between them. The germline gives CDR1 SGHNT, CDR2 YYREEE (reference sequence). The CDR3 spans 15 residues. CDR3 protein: CASRAVGSSYNEQFF. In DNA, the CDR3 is TGTGCCAGCAGGGCTGTTGGCAGCTCCTACAATGAGCAGTTCTTC.

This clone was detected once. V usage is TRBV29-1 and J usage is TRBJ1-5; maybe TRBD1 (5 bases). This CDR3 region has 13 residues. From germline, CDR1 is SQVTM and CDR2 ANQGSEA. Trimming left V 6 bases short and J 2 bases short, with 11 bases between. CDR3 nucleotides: TGCAGCGTGGGGGGTGGGCGCAATCAGCCCCAGCATTTT. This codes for CSVGGGRNQPQHF. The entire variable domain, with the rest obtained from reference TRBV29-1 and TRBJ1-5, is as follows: SAVISQKPSRDICQRGTSLTIQCQVDSQVTMMFWYRQQPGQSLTLIATANQGSEATYESGFVIDKFPISRPNLTFSTLTVSNMSPEDSSIYLCSVGGGRNQPQHFGDGTRLSIL.

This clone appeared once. CDR3 sequence (DNA): TGTGCCAGCAGCGTAGAGTACAGGGTCCACGAGCAGTACGTC. Its translation: CASSVEYRVHEQYV. V and J are TRBV9 and TRBJ2-7, with D possibly being TRBD1 (6 bases). Germline V CDR1 and CDR2: SGDLS, YYNGEE. The CDR3 loop spans 14 amino acids. Between the trimmed V and J ends, which lost 0 bases and 5 bases, there was a span of 12 bases.